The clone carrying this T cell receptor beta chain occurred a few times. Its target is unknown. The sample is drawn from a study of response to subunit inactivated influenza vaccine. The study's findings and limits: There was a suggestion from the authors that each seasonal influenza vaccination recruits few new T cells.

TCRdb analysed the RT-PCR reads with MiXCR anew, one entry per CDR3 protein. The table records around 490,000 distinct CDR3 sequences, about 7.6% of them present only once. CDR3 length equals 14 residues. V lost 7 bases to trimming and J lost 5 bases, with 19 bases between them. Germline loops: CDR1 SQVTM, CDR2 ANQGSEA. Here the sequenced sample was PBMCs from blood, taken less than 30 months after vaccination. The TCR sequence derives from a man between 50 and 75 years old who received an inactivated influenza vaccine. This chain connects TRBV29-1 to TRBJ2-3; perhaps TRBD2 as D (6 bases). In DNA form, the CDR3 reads TGCAGCGCCAATCTCCAGGGCGGGAAAGATACGCAGTATTTT. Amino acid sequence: CSANLQGGKDTQYF.